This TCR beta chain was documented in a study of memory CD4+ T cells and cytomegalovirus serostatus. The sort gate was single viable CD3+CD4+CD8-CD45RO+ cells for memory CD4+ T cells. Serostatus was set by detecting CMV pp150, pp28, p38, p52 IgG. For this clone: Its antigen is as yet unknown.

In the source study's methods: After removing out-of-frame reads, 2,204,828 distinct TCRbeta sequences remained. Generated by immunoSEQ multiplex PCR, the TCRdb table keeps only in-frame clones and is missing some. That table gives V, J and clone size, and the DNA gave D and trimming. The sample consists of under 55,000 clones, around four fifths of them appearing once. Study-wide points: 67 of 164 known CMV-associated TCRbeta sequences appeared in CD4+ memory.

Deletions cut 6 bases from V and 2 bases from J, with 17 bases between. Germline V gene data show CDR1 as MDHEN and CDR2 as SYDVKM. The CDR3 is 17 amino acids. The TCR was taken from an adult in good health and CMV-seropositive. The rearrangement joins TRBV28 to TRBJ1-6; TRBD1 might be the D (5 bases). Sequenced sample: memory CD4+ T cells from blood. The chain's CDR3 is CASSSLGGLAYNSPLHF. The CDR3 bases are TGTGCCAGCAGCAGCCTGGGGGGTTTGGCCTATAATTCACCCCTCCACTTT.